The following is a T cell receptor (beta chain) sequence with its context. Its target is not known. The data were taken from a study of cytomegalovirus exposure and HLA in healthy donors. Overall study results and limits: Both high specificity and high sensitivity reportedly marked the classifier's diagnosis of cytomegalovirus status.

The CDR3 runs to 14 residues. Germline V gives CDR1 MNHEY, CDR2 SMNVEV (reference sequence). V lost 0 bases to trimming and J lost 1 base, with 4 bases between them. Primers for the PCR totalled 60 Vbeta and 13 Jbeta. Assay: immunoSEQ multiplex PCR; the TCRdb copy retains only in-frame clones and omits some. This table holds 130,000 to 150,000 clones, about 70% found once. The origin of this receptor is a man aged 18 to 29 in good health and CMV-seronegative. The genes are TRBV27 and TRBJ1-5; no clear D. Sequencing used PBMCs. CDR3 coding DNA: TGTGCCAGCAGTTTATCCCTGAGCAATCAGCCCCAGCATTTT. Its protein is CASSLSLSNQPQHF.